This T cell receptor beta chain was sequenced in a study of blood T cell repertoires in COVID-19. The CDR3 sequence is 13 residues long. The trim removed 4 bases at V and 8 bases at J, leaving 4 bases unmatched. The germline V gene encodes CDR1 SGHTA and CDR2 FQGTGA. Clones were read by immunoSEQ multiplex PCR, and TCRdb kept only the in-frame ones, dropping some. Among more than 100,000 clones listed, over 65% were seen once. The sequencing input was peripheral blood. This sequence originates from a woman in her seventies with acute or convalescent COVID-19. The chain uses TRBV7-3 and TRBJ2-1; TRBD2 matches at 8 bases. The CDR3 region is CASSSGGQDEQFF. As DNA, the CDR3 is TGTGCCAGCAGCTCGGGGGGGCAGGATGAGCAGTTCTTC.